The entry that follows covers one TCR beta chain sequence. Sample-barcoded 5' priming and a J-beta primer mix drove a second PCR of about 7 to 11 cycles. In TCRdb, the 5' RACE reads were re-called with MiXCR into one record per CDR3 protein. The sample shows 800,000 to 1,000,000 distinct CDR3 sequences, around 46% of them seen only once. The data originate from a study of blood T cells in healthy people across ages. Trimming shortened V by 7 bases and J by 2 bases, and 15 bases separated the two germline ends. The length of the CDR3 is 15 residues. The germline V gene has CDR1 MNHEY and CDR2 SVGEGT. This rearrangement joins TRBV6-2 or TRBV6-3 to TRBJ1-5; D is perhaps TRBD1 (5 bases). Material: blood. This sequence originates from a man aged 25 to 45 in good health. As DNA, the CDR3 is TGTGCCAGCACCCCAATTCAGGGCGGCAATCAGCCCCAGCATTTT. Protein sequence: CASTPIQGGNQPQHF.